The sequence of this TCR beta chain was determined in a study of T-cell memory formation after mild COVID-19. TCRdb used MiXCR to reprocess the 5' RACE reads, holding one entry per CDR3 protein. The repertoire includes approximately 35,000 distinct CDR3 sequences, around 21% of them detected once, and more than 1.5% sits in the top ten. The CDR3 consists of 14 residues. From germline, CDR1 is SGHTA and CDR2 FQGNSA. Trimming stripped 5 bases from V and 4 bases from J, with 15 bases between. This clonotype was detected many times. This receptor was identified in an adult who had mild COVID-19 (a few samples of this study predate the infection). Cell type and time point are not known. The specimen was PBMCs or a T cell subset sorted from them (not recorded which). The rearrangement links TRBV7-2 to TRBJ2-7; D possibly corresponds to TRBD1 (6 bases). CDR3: CASSLGTGIYEQYF. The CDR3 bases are TGTGCCAGCAGCCTCGGAACAGGGATATACGAGCAGTACTTC.